This T cell receptor beta chain was obtained from a study of tumor-infiltrating T cells and Merkel cell polyomavirus (dated by TCRdb to the late 2010s). About the full investigation: The study examined CD8+ T cells specific for the Merkel cell polyomavirus KLL epitope in Merkel cell carcinoma patients. Most whole-tumor samples were obtained as 25-micron curls cut from formalin-fixed, paraffin-embedded tissue blocks. Patients presented at varying disease stages and were followed for a median of approximately 2.5 years, with a range of 1. Of all the tumor samples in the study, one was a frozen nodal tumor digest and another was a flash-frozen core biopsy of a metastasis. TRB sequencing was performed on KLL-tetramer-sorted cells from blood or tumor-infiltrating lymphocytes in 14 to 15 samples, as well as on 11 to 12 matched whole-tumor samples. The therapies patients received were varied and non-standardized, including chemotherapy, radiation and immunotherapies.

To prepare the library, the immunoSEQ multiplex PCR assay was applied. Genomic DNA extraction, TRB sequencing and normalization were performed by Adaptive Biotechnologies (Seattle, WA). The authors processed their data as follows. Clonality was calculated as one minus the Shannon entropy of productive TRB sequences, normalized by log2 of unique productive sequences. KLL-specific clonotypes in tumors were identified by matching TCRbeta CDR3 amino acid sequences to those from the tetramer-sorted sample of each patient. Sourced from immuneACCESS, this table was stored by TCRdb with only in-frame sequences that have V and J called. A share of the clones is absent; for the studies checked, an unresolved V gene accounts for under half, and the remainder has no known explanation. V, J and clone size are those of that table, while D and trimming were read from the DNA. Within this sample are more than 800 clones, with 88% of them counted one time only. The ten largest clones represent around 10% of the sample.

Robust positive staining for Merkel cell polyomavirus Large T antigen was observed by immunohistochemistry in the tumors of all patients. The study included about eleven Merkel cell carcinoma patients whose blood and/or cultured TIL contained robust KLL-tetramer+ populations exceeding 0.04% of CD8+ T cells. Every patient was Caucasian, and patient ages ranged from about 50 to 80 years, with a median of around 71 years. Lymph node tumors were analyzed for patients with unknown primaries who presented with nodal disease, or when insufficient primary tissue was available. As concerns this clone: It lacks a known antigen. Base qualities are missing; no much larger clone stands one base away.

The CDR3 goes from the cysteine to the phenylalanine over 16 residues. The sequence is cut down to CDR3 DNA, 48 bases in frame from base 1. At the junction V is shortened by 3 bases and J by 1 base; bases outside the gene matches: 7. CDR1 and CDR2 are drawn from the germline V gene (reference sequence): MNHNY, SVGAGI. Study-wide conclusions, independent of this receptor: A higher intratumoral fraction of KLL-specific T cells (about 1.9-18% versus roughly 0-0.15%) was associated with significantly improved MCC-specific survival. A significant MCC-specific survival advantage (P = 0.0051) was associated with tumors having more unique KLL-specific clonotypes (roughly 5-108 vs 0-3). KLL-specific TRB repertoires proved diverse and largely private: among over 300 unique sequences, only one clonotype was public, and a couple of patients shared that clonotype. The small sample size of the study (n of about twelve patients) is a limitation. Because the study covered only a single viral epitope, T cells targeting other Merkel cell polyomavirus epitopes were not captured.

The material sequenced was lymph node tissue. The clonotype was recovered from a woman aged 65 to 85 with Merkel cell carcinoma. The rearrangement combines TRBV6-6 with TRBJ2-3, with 7 middle bases fitting TRBD1. The nucleotide sequence is TGTGCCAGCAGTTATACGACAGGGTTGGGCACAGATACGCAGTATTTT. This translates into CASSYTTGLGTDTQYF.